The 15 T cell receptor beta chains below all came from one sample that was sequenced in a study of blood T cell repertoires in COVID-19. Libraries were prepared by immunoSEQ multiplex PCR; TCRdb keeps only in-frame clonotypes and omits some of them. Among some 210,000 clones, approximately 91% were seen once, and the ten largest hold 6.2%. The specimen was peripheral blood. The source is a woman in her thirties or forties who had recovered from COVID-19.

This clone has more than one count but fewer than ten. CDR3: CASSKGQGLVMNEQFF. CDR3 coding DNA: TGCGCCAGCAGCAAGGGACAGGGGTTGGTAATGAATGAGCAGTTCTTC. The J gene is TRBJ2-1, the V gene TRBV5-1, with 10 bases identical to TRBD1. V trimming: 4 bases; J trimming: 7 bases; junction bases outside the gene matches: 11. The CDR3 sequence is 16 residues long. The germline V gene encodes CDR1 SGHRS and CDR2 YFSETQ.

This clone came up once. The CDR3 nucleotides are TGTGCCAGCAGCTTTGGCAGGGTGGCTCGGGAAGCTTTCTTT. Translating it yields CASSFGRVAREAFF. The chain has TRBV5-6 and TRBJ1-1; D may be TRBD1 (5 bases). Trimming left V 2 bases short and J 8 bases short, with 16 bases between. From germline, CDR1 is SGHDT and CDR2 YYEEEE. The CDR3 is 14 residues long. Looking up the rest from reference TRBV5-6 and TRBJ1-1 gives the full variable domain: DAGVTQSPTHLIKTRGQQVTLRCSPKSGHDTVSWYQQALGQGPQFIFQYYEEEERQRGNFPDRFSGHQFPNYSSELNVNALLLGDSALYLCASSFGRVAREAFFGQGTRLTVV.

The chain has TRBV6-2 or TRBV6-3 and TRBJ2-1; D is possibly TRBD1 (8 bases). V lost 4 bases and J 6 bases, leaving 13 bases between the germline ends. This CDR3 has 14 residues. From germline, CDR1 is MNHEY and CDR2 SVGEGT. The CDR3 here is CASSFTGGGNEQFF. For the CDR3, the DNA is TGTGCCAGCAGTTTCACAGGGGGGGGCAATGAGCAGTTCTTC.

The chain carries TRBV6-5 and TRBJ1-2, with D unresolved. This CDR3 has 15 residues. The germline V and J ends were trimmed by 4 bases and 4 bases, with 16 bases remaining between them. CDR1 is MNHEY and CDR2 is SVGAGI in the germline V gene. CDR3 coding DNA: TGTGCCAGCAGTTCCGGAGGAGGGTTTTCCTATGGCTACACCTTC. Translating it yields CASSSGGGFSYGYTF.

To note about this clone: Other DNA sequences of this sample code for an identical CDR3. This rearrangement joins TRBV3-1 (or the pseudogene TRBV3-2) to TRBJ2-7; 11 nucleotides match TRBD2. From germline, CDR1 is LGHDT and CDR2 YNNKEL (reference sequence). Trimming cost V 3 bases and J 1 base; bases outside gene matches: 5. The CDR3 loop spans 16 amino acids. The CDR3 region is CASSQEGLAASYEQYF. CDR3 sequence (DNA): TGTGCCAGCAGCCAGGAGGGACTAGCGGCTTCCTACGAGCAGTACTTC.

The chain employs TRBV28 and TRBJ1-2; 7 bases are shared with TRBD1. Germline lookup yields CDR1 MDHEN and CDR2 SYDVKM. V lost 4 bases, J lost 3 bases, and 8 bases stayed unmatched. The CDR3 has 15 amino acids. In DNA form, the CDR3 reads TGTGCCAGCAGTTCCAGACAGGGAGGCGACTATGGCTACACCTTC. Its translation is CASSSRQGGDYGYTF.

The CDR3 DNA sequence: TGTGCCAGCGGGATCTTAGTGGGACTAGCTCCCACCGGGGAGCTGTTTTTT. Translating gives CASGILVGLAPTGELFF. The genes are TRBV28 and TRBJ2-2, with 9 bases matching TRBD2. The CDR3 consists of 17 residues. Germline values: CDR1 MDHEN, CDR2 SYDVKM. The trim removed 8 bases at V and 4 bases at J, leaving 14 bases unmatched.

V gene TRBV5-6 combines with J gene TRBJ2-7, with TRBD1 as a possible D gene (5 bases). The germline CDR1 and CDR2 sequences are SGHDT and YYEEEE. V lost 2 bases and J lost 0, with 15 bases in between. This CDR3 has 16 amino acids. Here the CDR3 DNA reads TGTGCCAGCAGCTTAAGGTCTGGGGCCTCCTCCTACGAGCAGTACTTC. Protein product: CASSLRSGASSYEQYF.

Only a few counts were recorded for this clone. The chain has TRBV24-1 and TRBJ2-1, with 7 bases aligning to TRBD2. The junction had 0 bases not matched to a gene; V was cut back by 1 base and J by 7 bases. Per the germline V gene, CDR1 is KGHDR and CDR2 is SFDVKD. The CDR3 has 13 amino acids. CDR3 loop: CATSDFSGNEQFF. The CDR3 DNA reads as TGTGCCACCAGTGATTTTAGCGGGAATGAGCAGTTCTTC.

The chain has TRBV29-1 and TRBJ2-2; 10 nucleotides agree with TRBD1. This CDR3 contains 15 residues. V was clipped by 4 bases and J by 5 bases; unmatched bases: 7. Germline-derived CDR1 and CDR2 are SQVTM and ANQGSEA. The CDR3 protein is CSVALTGGFTGELFF. CDR3 sequence (DNA): TGCAGCGTTGCGTTGACAGGGGGCTTTACCGGGGAGCTGTTTTTT.

The rearrangement uses TRBV27 and TRBJ1-2, with TRBD1 matching over 7 bases. This CDR3 has 17 amino acids. V lost 5 bases, J lost 3 bases, and 15 bases stayed unmatched. CDR1 and CDR2 (germline): MNHEY, SMNVEV (reference sequence). CDR3: CASSLRTGRQGDYGYTF. DNA for the CDR3: TGTGCCAGCAGTCTACGCACTGGCCGGCAGGGGGACTATGGCTACACCTTC.

CDR3 sequence (DNA): TGTGCCAGCAGCCAAGATGTGGGAGGCGACTACCCTTTGGAGCAGTACTTC. It encodes CASSQDVGGDYPLEQYF. This rearrangement joins TRBV14 to TRBJ2-7; maybe TRBD2 (6 bases). The CDR3 sequence is 17 residues long. CDR1 is SGHDN and CDR2 is FVKESK in the germline V gene. Trimming left V 0 bases short and J 7 bases short, with 22 bases between.

The chain recombines TRBV7-2 with TRBJ2-7; 9 bases map to TRBD1. Germline assignment: CDR1 SGHTA and CDR2 FQGNSA. The V and J ends lost 0 bases and 2 bases, in that order; junction bases with no gene match: 5. This CDR3 is built from 16 residues. This CDR3 is CASSLASGQGTYEQYF. For the CDR3, the DNA is TGTGCCAGCAGCTTAGCGTCGGGACAGGGAACCTACGAGCAGTACTTC. Complete variable domain (other parts from reference TRBV7-2 and TRBJ2-7): GAGVSQSPSNKVTEKGKDVELRCDPISGHTALYWYRQSLGQGLEFLIYFQGNSAPDKSGLPSDRFSAERTGGSVSTLTIQRTQQEDSAVYLCASSLASGQGTYEQYFGPGTRLTVT.

The gene calls are TRBV7-2 and TRBJ2-7, with a tentative D call TRBD1 (5 bases). The CDR3 consists of 13 residues. The V gene lost 1 base and the J gene lost 6 bases, with 10 bases spanning the gap. Germline V gene sequence: CDR1 SGHTA, CDR2 FQGNSA. Written as DNA, the CDR3 is TGTGCCAGCAGCTTAGGACAGCCCAGCGAGCAGTACTTC. Its translation: CASSLGQPSEQYF.

The chain joins TRBV6-5 to TRBJ1-5, with TRBD1 as a possible D gene (6 bases). The V end lost 8 bases, the J end lost 2 bases, and 16 bases lay between the germline ends. Germline V gives CDR1 MNHEY, CDR2 SVGAGI. The CDR3 sequence is 15 residues long. CDR3 in DNA: TGTGCCAGCGGAAGAACAGGGATGGGCAATCAGCCCCAGCATTTT. It translates to CASGRTGMGNQPQHF.